These 4 T cell receptor beta chains share one sample of origin, sequenced in a study of cytomegalovirus exposure and HLA in healthy donors (TCRdb year 2017). The library was obtained by the immunoSEQ multiplex PCR assay. This immuneACCESS table, as held by TCRdb, lists in-frame sequences with V and J called but not all clones. Of the missing ones, under half trace to an unresolved V gene in checked studies; the others have no known cause. This sample gives about 120,000 clones in total; roughly 90% of them show up just once. The ten most abundant clones make up about 6% of the sample. The sequenced sample was PBMCs. The receptors were gathered from a woman between 18 and 29 years old in good health and CMV-seropositive.

The V gene is TRBV30, the J gene TRBJ1-6; D unclear. V lost 3 bases to trimming and J lost 4 bases, with 7 bases between them. The CDR3 has 13 residues. Per the germline V gene, CDR1 is GTSNPN and CDR2 is SVGIG (reference sequence). The CDR3: CAWRGRYNSPLHF. CDR3 DNA sequence: TGTGCCTGGAGGGGCCGATATAATTCACCCCTCCACTTT.

The rearrangement uses TRBV9 and TRBJ1-2; unclear D gene. The germline V gene has CDR1 SGDLS and CDR2 YYNGEE. The CDR3 loop spans 11 amino acids. V lost 7 bases and J 2 bases, leaving 6 bases between the germline ends. Here the CDR3 DNA reads TGTGCCAGCTCCGGGAACTATGGCTACACCTTC. It is translated as CASSGNYGYTF.

The CDR3 loop reads CAWSVWDRAYEQYF. The CDR3 coding sequence is TGTGCCTGGAGTGTATGGGACAGGGCCTACGAGCAGTACTTC. This chain connects TRBV30 to TRBJ2-7; 9 bases are shared with TRBD1. The CDR3 runs to 14 residues. The V gene end was trimmed by 0 bases and the J gene end by 2 bases; junction bases not matched to a gene: 2. Germline loops: CDR1 GTSNPN, CDR2 SVGIG (reference sequence).

This clone was seen just once. V is TRBV19 and J is TRBJ1-1; no clear D gene. The CDR3 length is 11 residues. The germline V and J ends were trimmed by 5 bases and 5 bases, with 6 bases remaining between them. Germline CDR1 is LNHDA and CDR2 is SQIVND (reference sequence). Here the CDR3 reads CASSSRTEAFF. CDR3 bases: TGTGCCAGTAGTTCCCGGACTGAAGCTTTCTTT.